The next 8 T cell receptor beta chains were all read from a single sample in a study of early T cells in non-severe SARS-CoV-2 infection. TCRdb independently ran MiXCR on the 5' RACE reads; one entry per CDR3 protein. The sample holds some 42,000 distinct CDR3 sequences, 5% to 6.5% seen once. The sample was whole blood, taken at baseline. All receptors derive from an adult who was a healthcare worker with PCR-confirmed SARS-CoV-2 infection or an uninfected control (not recorded which).

This clonotype appeared once. V is TRBV20-1 and J is TRBJ2-7; 10 bases align to TRBD2. The V segment lost 4 bases and the J segment 2 bases; nucleotides outside the gene matches: 2. This CDR3 is built from 13 residues. Per germline, CDR1 DFQATT and CDR2 SNEGSKA (reference sequence). CDR3 residues: CSATSGGAYEQYF. CDR3 coding DNA: TGCAGTGCTACGAGCGGGGGGGCCTACGAGCAGTACTTC.

Many counts were recorded for this clonotype. The gene calls are TRBV3-1 and TRBJ1-4; D unclear. CDR3 size: 16 residues. Germline CDR1 reads LGHDT; CDR2 reads YNNKEL (reference sequence). V lost 4 bases and J 3 bases, leaving 15 bases between the germline ends. The CDR3 region has the DNA TGTGCCAGCAGCCCCCCCGCGCGGGGAGCTAATGAAAAACTGTTTTTT. It is translated as CASSPPARGANEKLFF. Drawing the rest from reference TRBV3-1 and TRBJ1-4, the complete variable domain is DTAVSQTPKYLVTQMGNDKSIKCEQNLGHDTMYWYKQDSKKFLKIMFSYNNKELIINETVPNRFSPKSPDKAHLNLHINSLELGDSAVYFCASSPPARGANEKLFFGSGTQLSVL.

This clonotype was detected many times. The chain links TRBV20-1 to TRBJ1-1; no reliable D call. The ends were cut back, 0 bases at V and 3 bases at J, with 14 bases in the middle. The CDR3 has 15 amino acids. The V gene's germline CDR1 is DFQATT and CDR2 SNEGSKA (reference sequence). CDR3 sequence: CSARDLGGRDTEAFF. CDR3 sequence (DNA): TGCAGTGCTAGAGATCTCGGAGGGAGGGACACTGAAGCTTTCTTT.

This clonotype was seen a handful of times. The rearrangement links TRBV3-1 to TRBJ1-5; no definite D call. The CDR3 runs to 14 residues. V was pared by 4 bases and J by 3 bases, with 10 bases between. Germline CDR1 is LGHDT and CDR2 is YNNKEL (reference sequence). The CDR3 sequence is CASSRNSYNQPQHF. CDR3 sequence (DNA): TGTGCCAGCAGCCGAAACAGTTACAATCAGCCCCAGCATTTT.

This clonotype was recorded a few times. V and J are TRBV20-1 and TRBJ1-2; 8 bases are a match to TRBD1. There are 14 residues in the CDR3. V was clipped by 6 bases and J by 4 bases; unmatched bases: 10. Germline values: CDR1 DFQATT, CDR2 SNEGSKA (reference sequence). DNA of the CDR3: TGCAGTGCACCGGGACAGGTCACTGGCTATGGCTACACCTTC. Translated, it gives CSAPGQVTGYGYTF.

This clonotype has only a few counts. The chain couples TRBV12-3 or TRBV12-4 to TRBJ2-2, with D possibly being TRBD2 (5 bases). This CDR3 spans 14 amino acids. The V end lost 3 bases, the J end lost 3 bases, and 8 bases lay between the germline ends. The CDR3 nucleotides are TGTGCCAGCAGTTTCTTCGGGGACACCGGGGAGCTGTTTTTT. Protein product: CASSFFGDTGELFF.

In this sample, this clonotype turned up many times. This sequence joins TRBV7-2 and TRBJ1-5; tentatively, D is TRBD1 (6 bases). CDR1 and CDR2 (germline): SGHTA, FQGNSA. V was cut by 1 base and J by 6 bases, with 7 bases left in between. CDR3 size: 13 residues. CDR3 DNA sequence: TGTGCCAGCAGCTTAGACAGGGCTCAGCCCCAGCATTTT. This codes for CASSLDRAQPQHF.

This rearrangement joins TRBV7-9 to TRBJ2-2; 9 nucleotides align to TRBD2. The V gene end was trimmed by 5 bases and the J gene end by 5 bases; junction bases not matched to a gene: 9. Germline assignment: CDR1 SEHNR and CDR2 FQNEAQ (reference sequence). CDR3 length: 16 residues. The CDR3 region is CASSLPLAGETGELFF. CDR3 coding DNA: TGTGCCAGCAGCCTCCCATTAGCGGGGGAAACCGGGGAGCTGTTTTTT.